The sequence of this TCR beta chain was determined in a study of post-analysis software for immune sequencing data. On the study more broadly: Multiple sclerosis in the patients followed relapsing-remitting, secondary progressive and progressive-relapsing courses.

Germline lookup yields CDR1 LNHDA and CDR2 SQIVND (reference sequence). This CDR3 comprises 12 residues. Tagging with unique molecular identifiers was a feature of the TCR beta cDNA libraries. Each CDR3 protein is one row after TCRdb ran MiXCR on the PCR reads. Of 150,000 to 200,000 distinct CDR3 sequences listed, about 37% are singletons. Study-level points and caveats: Five TRBV segments were significantly more frequent in patients than in controls. TRBV5-6, TRBV5-1 and TRBV20-1 were among these segments. Compared with controls, patients showed significantly lower normalized Chao1 diversity.

This clonotype was seen a few times. What it recognizes is unknown. The TCR was taken from a girl aged 5 to 17 with multiple sclerosis. V usage is TRBV19 and J usage is TRBJ2-4, with no clear D. The DNA end is a closer match to TRBJ2-7, so the J assignment may be wrong. Material: blood, obtained after autologous hematopoietic stem cell transplantation. The CDR3 sequence is CASSISTNEQYF. The CDR3 DNA reads as TGTGCCAGTAGTATTAGTACTAACGAGCAGTACTTC.